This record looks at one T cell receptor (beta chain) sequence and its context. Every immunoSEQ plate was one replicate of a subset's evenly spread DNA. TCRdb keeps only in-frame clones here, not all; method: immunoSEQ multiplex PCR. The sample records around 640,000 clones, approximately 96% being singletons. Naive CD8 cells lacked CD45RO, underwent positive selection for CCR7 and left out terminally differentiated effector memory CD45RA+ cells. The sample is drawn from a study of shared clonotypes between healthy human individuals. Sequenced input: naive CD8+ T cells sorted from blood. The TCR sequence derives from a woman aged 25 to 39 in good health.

CDR3 amino acids: CASSTGTAHSYEQYF. The CDR3 nucleotides read TGTGCCAGCAGTACGGGGACAGCCCACTCCTACGAGCAGTACTTC. The chain carries TRBV6-1 and TRBJ2-7; TRBD1 matches 7 bases. The CDR3 extends over 15 amino acids. Germline assignment: CDR1 MNHNS and CDR2 SASEGT. J lost 0 bases, V lost 5 bases, and 7 bases had no gene match.